The rows below give T cell receptor beta chains drawn from one sample of a study of T cells in Graves' hyperthyroidism and ophthalmopathy. One entry per CDR3 protein results from TCRdb running MiXCR on the multiplex PCR reads. The table lists a few hundred thousand distinct CDR3 sequences, about 25% of them singletons, with around 79% in the top ten. The sequencing input was blood. The receptors originated from a man aged 45 to 65 with Graves' hyperthyroidism. Both conserved end residues are part of each CDR3. The D gene is left open where the match is weak. Expanded clones get a size class; other rows say once, few or many, or leave the size out.

>NA|TRBD1|TRBV25-1|TRBJ1-1
CASTKTGPMNTEAFF
TGTGCCAGCACCAAGACAGGGCCGATGAACACTGAAGCTTTCTTT
>few|NA|TRBV3-1|TRBJ1-6
CASSRGARDSPLHF
TGTGCCAGCAGTAGGGGGGCGCGGGATTCACCCCTCCACTTT
>NA|NA|TRBV4-1|TRBJ2-1
CASSKGSAEETQFF
TGCGCCAGCAGCAAAGGTTCGGCCGAAGAGACCCAGTTCTTC
>few|NA|TRBV29-1|TRBJ2-2
CSVEDGNTGELFF
TGCAGCGTTGAAGACGGTAACACCGGGGAGCTGTTTTTT
>NA|NA|TRBV20-1|TRBJ2-7
CSAGGGSSYEQYF
TGCAGTGCGGGGGGCGGGAGTAGCTACGAGCAGTACTTC
>NA|NA|TRBV6-6|TRBJ2-7
CASSYSGQPEQYF
TGTGCCAGCAGTTACTCAGGGCAGCCCGAGCAGTACTTC
>NA|TRBD1|TRBV9|TRBJ1-1
CASSVEQGLGGTNTEAFF
TGTGCCAGCAGCGTCGAACAGGGGCTTGGGGGTACGAACACTGAAGCTTTCTTT
>NA|TRBD1|TRBV7-9|TRBJ1-4
CASSPTEGTGRIARLKLFF
TGTGCCAGCAGCCCAACGGAGGGGACAGGGAGGATTGCGAGGTTGAAACTGTTTTTT
>NA|TRBD1|TRBV27|TRBJ2-7
CASSFGQGANGQYF
TGTGCCAGCAGTTTCGGACAGGGGGCCAACGGGCAGTACTTC
>NA|NA|TRBV11-3|TRBJ1-1
CASSLAPLTEAFF
TGTGCCAGCAGCTTGGCCCCATTGACTGAAGCTTTCTTT
>few|NA|TRBV2|TRBJ1-6
CASRLAGDSPLHF
TGTGCCAGCAGATTAGCAGGGGATTCACCCCTCCACTTT
>few|NA|TRBV10-3|TRBJ2-7
CAISESMMAARNEQYF
TGTGCCATCAGTGAGTCGATGATGGCGGCTCGGAACGAGCAGTACTTC
>few|TRBD1|TRBV7-9|TRBJ1-1
CASSPGTGGRAFF
TGTGCCAGCAGCCCCGGGACAGGGGGCCGAGCTTTCTTT
>few|TRBD2|TRBV7-2|TRBJ2-1
CASRGTSGKYNEQFF
TGTGCCAGCAGAGGGACTAGCGGGAAATACAATGAGCAGTTCTTC
>NA|TRBD1|TRBV27|TRBJ1-2
CASSRQGLDYGYTF
TGTGCCAGCAGCCGACAGGGATTGGACTATGGCTACACCTTC
>many|NA|TRBV12-3/TRBV12-4|TRBJ2-7
CASSLGSTAWEQYF
TGTGCCAGCAGTTTGGGGTCAACCGCCTGGGAGCAGTACTTC
>many|TRBD2|TRBV7-8|TRBJ2-7
CASSLEGRERYEQYF
TGTGCCAGCAGCTTAGAAGGGCGGGAGAGGTACGAGCAGTACTTC
>few|NA|TRBV11-2|TRBJ2-5
CASSSPKYRGRETQYF
TGTGCCAGCAGCTCCCCCAAATATAGGGGTAGAGAGACCCAGTACTTC
>many|NA|TRBV5-1|TRBJ2-3
CASSLDGFTDTQYF
TGCGCCAGCAGCTTGGATGGGTTTACAGATACGCAGTATTTT
>many|TRBD1|TRBV4-2|TRBJ1-2
CASSPGTGGFYGYTF
TGTGCCAGCAGCCCCGGGACAGGGGGCTTCTATGGCTACACCTTC
>NA|NA|TRBV4-1|TRBJ2-5
CASSPLVQAGQETQYF
TGCGCCAGCAGCCCCTTGGTACAGGCAGGACAAGAGACCCAGTACTTC
>few|TRBD1|TRBV12-3/TRBV12-4|TRBJ2-3
CASSLEATGGRGHTDTQYF
TGTGCCAGCAGTTTAGAGGCCACAGGGGGGAGAGGACACACAGATACGCAGTATTTT
>few|TRBD2|TRBV6-1|TRBJ2-2
CASSEVLAGMGTGELFF
TGTGCCAGCAGTGAAGTGCTAGCGGGTATGGGAACCGGGGAGCTGTTTTTT
>NA|NA|TRBV14|TRBJ1-2
CASSQNAGRNGYTF
TGTGCCAGCAGCCAAAATGCGGGCAGGAATGGCTACACCTTC
>NA|TRBD1|TRBV12-3/TRBV12-4|TRBJ1-1
CASSLGQGAREAFF
TGTGCCAGCAGTTTGGGACAGGGGGCGCGTGAAGCTTTCTTT
>NA|NA|TRBV2|TRBJ2-7
CASTVHREHYEQYF
TGTGCCAGTACCGTTCACAGGGAACACTACGAGCAGTACTTC
>many|NA|TRBV27|TRBJ1-1
CASSFGNTEAFF
TGTGCCAGCAGTTTCGGGAACACTGAAGCTTTCTTT
>NA|TRBD2|TRBV20-1|TRBJ2-1
CSARGLAGIVEDEQFF
TGCAGTGCTAGAGGACTAGCGGGAATAGTCGAGGATGAGCAGTTCTTC
>few|TRBD1|TRBV4-1|TRBJ2-5
CASSQDKGQGMETQYF
TGCGCCAGCAGCCAAGATAAGGGACAGGGGATGGAGACCCAGTACTTC
>NA|NA|TRBV9|TRBJ2-3
CASSPFLQDTQYF
TGTGCCAGCAGCCCGTTCTTGCAAGATACGCAGTATTTT
>many|NA|TRBV3-1|TRBJ1-1
CASSHLGATNTEAFF
TGTGCCAGCAGCCATTTGGGGGCAACGAACACTGAAGCTTTCTTT
>many|TRBD2|TRBV5-1|TRBJ2-1
CASSLALAGGSDEQFF
TGCGCCAGCAGCTTGGCCTTAGCGGGAGGGTCGGATGAGCAGTTCTTC